The 25 T cell receptor beta chains in this list originate from one sample, sequenced in a study of blood T cell repertoires in COVID-19. This table comes from immunoSEQ multiplex PCR, and its TCRdb copy is limited to in-frame clones, with some not included. The table records roughly 160,000 clones, more than 70% of them present only once. Sequences were obtained from peripheral blood. These receptors came from a man aged 50 or older who had recovered from COVID-19.

V gene TRBV6-1 combines with J gene TRBJ2-5; 7 bases line up with TRBD1. Germline V gene sequence: CDR1 MNHNS, CDR2 SASEGT. With 2 bases clipped from V and 7 bases from J, the junction kept 13 bases outside the gene matches. This CDR3 has 16 residues. Here the CDR3 reads CASSETDRVPLATQYF. Written as DNA, the CDR3 is TGTGCCAGCAGTGAAACAGACAGGGTCCCTCTTGCGACCCAGTACTTC.

This chain uses TRBV19 with TRBJ1-5; 9 nucleotides align to TRBD1. Germline V gene data show CDR1 as LNHDA and CDR2 as SQIVND (reference sequence). The CDR3 is made up of 16 amino acids. The V segment lost 4 bases and the J segment 2 bases; nucleotides outside the gene matches: 6. CDR3 region: CASSNGQGMGNQPQHF. DNA of the CDR3: TGTGCCAGTAGTAATGGACAGGGGATGGGCAATCAGCCCCAGCATTTT.

This chain uses TRBV27 with TRBJ2-1; 9 bases align to TRBD2. CDR1 is MNHEY, CDR2 SMNVEV, per germline (reference sequence). The CDR3 has 15 amino acids. Trimming removed 5 bases from V and 6 bases from J; junction bases left unmatched: 8. The DNA of the CDR3 is TGTGCCAGCAGTCCGACGGCGGGGGGGCCCAATGAGCAGTTCTTC. Protein product: CASSPTAGGPNEQFF.

This clone was counted between two and nine times. V is TRBV27 and J is TRBJ1-2; 8 bases are shared with TRBD1. V trimming: 3 bases; J trimming: 8 bases; junction bases outside the gene matches: 8. The CDR3 spans 14 residues. CDR1 MNHEY and CDR2 SMNVEV come from the germline V gene (reference sequence). The chain's CDR3 is CASSFNAGGGGYTF. The DNA of the CDR3 is TGTGCCAGCAGTTTTAACGCAGGGGGCGGCGGCTACACCTTC.

The V call is TRBV28, the J call TRBJ1-5; D is unresolved. The CDR3 has 16 amino acids. CDR1 and CDR2 (germline): MDHEN, SYDVKM. The germline V and J ends were trimmed by 6 bases and 2 bases, with 17 bases remaining between them. The CDR3 DNA reads as TGTGCCAGCAGCCCTGCCGTCACGGGAGGCAATCAGCCCCAGCATTTT. The encoded protein is CASSPAVTGGNQPQHF.

The chain employs TRBV18 and TRBJ2-7; no clear D gene. In germline, CDR1 is KGHSH, CDR2 LQKENI. The CDR3 extends over 14 amino acids. With 3 bases removed from V and 1 base from J, the gap between germline ends came to 10 bases. For the CDR3, the DNA is TGTGCCAGCTCACCCAAGGAGAATTCCTACGAGCAGTACTTC. Amino acid sequence: CASSPKENSYEQYF.

CDR3 protein: CASSSRFRGPYEQYF. Written as DNA, the CDR3 is TGTGCCAGCAGTTCCCGATTTCGCGGCCCCTACGAGCAGTACTTC. The chain combines TRBV6-2 or TRBV6-3 with TRBJ2-7; D gene unclear. Per germline, CDR1 MNHEY and CDR2 SVGEGT. The CDR3 is made up of 15 amino acids. Trimming cost V 4 bases and J 2 bases, with 15 bases left between them.

The V and J genes are TRBV12-3 or TRBV12-4 and TRBJ1-5, with D tentatively TRBD1 (5 bases). Trimming took 4 bases from V and 1 from J, leaving 5 bases between them. There are 13 residues in the CDR3. The chain's CDR3 is CASSWGSNQPQHF. CDR3 DNA: TGTGCCAGCAGTTGGGGCAGCAATCAGCCCCAGCATTTT.

The V gene is TRBV7-3, the J gene TRBJ2-6; D not resolved. The CDR3 is 13 amino acids. V dropped 10 bases and J dropped 0 bases, with 7 bases sitting between them. Germline lookup yields CDR1 SGHTA and CDR2 FQGTGA. CDR3 in amino acids: CATGSSGANVLTF. DNA for the CDR3: TGTGCCACAGGCAGCTCTGGGGCCAACGTCCTGACTTTC. The complete variable domain, with remaining parts taken from reference TRBV7-3 and TRBJ2-6, reads GAGVSQTPSNKVTEKGKYVELRCDPISGHTALYWYRQSLGQGPEFLIYFQGTGAADDSGLPNDRFFAVRPEGSVSTLKIQRTERGDSAVYLCATGSSGANVLTFGAGSRLTVL.

V usage is TRBV19 and J usage is TRBJ2-2; 7 bases map to TRBD1. The CDR3 loop spans 13 amino acids. The V segment lost 3 bases and the J segment 7 bases; nucleotides outside the gene matches: 2. The germline CDR1 and CDR2 sequences are LNHDA and SQIVND (reference sequence). Here the CDR3 reads CASSMQGDGELFF. As DNA, the CDR3 is TGTGCCAGTAGTATGCAGGGGGACGGGGAGCTGTTTTTT.

The genes are TRBV7-2 and TRBJ1-5, with 10 bases fitting TRBD1. CDR3 length: 15 residues. Unmatched junction bases numbered 7, after V lost 5 bases and J lost 6 bases. Germline assignment: CDR1 SGHTA and CDR2 FQGNSA. The DNA for the CDR3 is TGTGCCAGCAGCCTGGGACAGGGGTGGTTTCAGCCCCAGCATTTT. It translates to CASSLGQGWFQPQHF.

The rearrangement uses TRBV29-1 and TRBJ1-2; D gene ambiguous. Germline V CDR1 and CDR2: SQVTM, ANQGSEA. The CDR3 covers 12 residues. Trimming removed 4 bases from V and 4 bases from J, with 10 bases in between. The CDR3 sequence: CSVVGPFYGYTF. CDR3 bases: TGCAGCGTTGTGGGCCCTTTCTATGGCTACACCTTC.

This chain connects TRBV5-5 to TRBJ2-5; a possible D gene is TRBD2 (5 bases). Germline CDR1 is SGHKS and CDR2 is YYEKEE (reference sequence). This CDR3 has 15 residues. Trimming took 2 bases from V and 4 from J, leaving 15 bases between them. CDR3 sequence reads: CASSLVGDRPETQYF. The CDR3 DNA is TGTGCCAGCAGCTTAGTGGGAGACCGACCAGAGACCCAGTACTTC.

V and J are TRBV7-9 and TRBJ1-4, with a tentative D call TRBD1 (6 bases). V gave up 0 bases and J gave up 4 bases, with 12 bases separating them. The CDR3 has 16 residues. CDR1 and CDR2 (germline): SEHNR, FQNEAQ (reference sequence). The CDR3 reads CASSLAQGKGNEKLFF. Here the CDR3 DNA reads TGTGCCAGCAGCTTAGCACAGGGCAAGGGTAATGAAAAACTGTTTTTT.

The gene calls are TRBV5-1 and TRBJ2-7; 7 bases match TRBD1. Per germline, CDR1 SGHRS and CDR2 YFSETQ. The CDR3 has 15 amino acids. The V and J ends lost 4 bases and 6 bases, in that order; junction bases with no gene match: 13. CDR3 in amino acids: CASSATGTVGREQYF. The CDR3 DNA sequence: TGCGCCAGCAGCGCGACCGGGACAGTCGGCCGCGAGCAGTACTTC. Full variable domain (outside the CDR3, taken from reference TRBV5-1 and TRBJ2-7): KAGVTQTPRYLIKTRGQQVTLSCSPISGHRSVSWYQQTPGQGLQFLFEYFSETQRNKGNFPGRFSGRQFSNSRSEMNVSTLELGDSALYLCASSATGTVGREQYFGPGTRLTVT.

The CDR3 protein is CASSVLQGSYNEQFF. The CDR3 DNA reads TGTGCCAGCAGCGTGCTCCAGGGCTCCTACAATGAGCAGTTCTTC. V gene TRBV9 combines with J gene TRBJ2-1; D possibly corresponds to TRBD1 (5 bases). V lost 2 bases and J 0 bases, leaving 9 bases between the germline ends. Germline CDR1 reads SGDLS; CDR2 reads YYNGEE. The length of the CDR3 is 15 residues.

The V and J genes are TRBV6-6 and TRBJ1-1; D perhaps matches TRBD1 (5 bases). Trimming took off 4 bases at V and 6 bases at J, with 15 bases between the two ends. Germline CDR1 reads MNHNY; CDR2 reads SVGAGI (reference sequence). There are 14 residues in the CDR3. In nucleotides, the CDR3 is TGTGCCAGCAGTTCCCACACAGGAGGGGCTGAAGCTTTCTTT. Its translation is CASSSHTGGAEAFF.

V usage is TRBV6-5 and J usage is TRBJ1-1, with D maybe TRBD1 (6 bases). CDR1 and CDR2 (germline): MNHEY, SVGAGI. V lost 6 bases, J lost 5 bases, and 16 bases lay in between. This CDR3 has 14 amino acids. CDR3 amino acids: CASSAGPGETEAFF. CDR3 nucleotide sequence: TGTGCCAGCAGCGCCGGACCAGGGGAAACTGAAGCTTTCTTT.

The chain is built from TRBV24-1 and TRBJ2-3; TRBD2 might be the D (5 bases). The CDR3 extends over 17 amino acids. CDR1 is KGHDR and CDR2 is SFDVKD in the germline V gene. V was shortened by 0 bases and J by 6 bases, with 18 bases between the two germline ends. DNA for the CDR3: TGTGCCACCAGTGATTTGAGCGGCACACCCCAAGCTGATACGCAGTATTTT. Encoded protein: CATSDLSGTPQADTQYF.

The sample holds one count of this clone. This chain uses TRBV27 with TRBJ1-6; D call uncertain. Deletions cut 7 bases from V and 0 bases from J, with 7 bases between. The CDR3 consists of 14 residues. Germline V gene lookup returns CDR1 MNHEY and CDR2 SMNVEV (reference sequence). The CDR3 is CASTPSSYNSPLHF. CDR3 nucleotide sequence: TGTGCCAGCACCCCCAGCTCCTATAATTCACCCCTCCACTTT.

The chain carries TRBV2 and TRBJ1-2; D is unresolved. The CDR3 is made up of 13 amino acids. Germline-derived CDR1 and CDR2 are SNHLY and FYNNEI. The ends were cut back, 6 bases at V and 0 bases at J, with 8 bases in the middle. CDR3 residues: CASRQNTNYGYTF. The CDR3 DNA follows: TGTGCCAGCAGACAGAACACTAACTATGGCTACACCTTC.

The rearrangement uses TRBV5-1 and TRBJ1-3; D unclear. The V end lost 1 base, the J end lost 4 bases, and 15 bases lay between the germline ends. The CDR3 has 16 residues. Germline-derived CDR1 and CDR2 are SGHRS and YFSETQ. In DNA form, the CDR3 reads TGCGCCAGCAGCTTGACTGTGGGCGCTCCGGGAAACACCATATATTTT. Its translation: CASSLTVGAPGNTIYF.

The CDR3 sequence: CASSEGVNTEAFF. In DNA, the CDR3 is TGTGCCAGCAGCGAAGGGGTGAACACTGAAGCTTTCTTT. The rearrangement links TRBV9 to TRBJ1-1, with D possibly matching TRBD1 (5 bases). The CDR3 consists of 13 residues. Between the trimmed V and J ends, which lost 3 bases and 0 bases, there was a span of 6 bases. The germline V gene has CDR1 SGDLS and CDR2 YYNGEE. The full variable domain, rest sourced from reference TRBV9 and TRBJ1-1, is DSGVTQTPKHLITATGQRVTLRCSPRSGDLSVYWYQQSLDQGLQFLIQYYNGEERAKGNILERFSAQQFPDLHSELNLSSLELGDSALYFCASSEGVNTEAFFGQGTRLTVV.

This chain links TRBV6-2 or TRBV6-3 with TRBJ2-7; tentatively, D is TRBD2 (5 bases). The CDR3 is made up of 14 amino acids. Germline V gene sequence: CDR1 MNHEY, CDR2 SVGEGT. Trimming cost V 5 bases and J 9 bases, with 20 bases left between them. This chain's CDR3 is CASSPFWESPVQYF. In DNA, the CDR3 is TGTGCCAGCAGTCCCTTCTGGGAGAGTCCTGTGCAGTACTTC.

The rearrangement links TRBV18 to TRBJ2-2; D unclear. Germline CDR1 reads KGHSH; CDR2 reads LQKENI. The CDR3 extends over 12 amino acids. The V end was cut by 2 bases, the J end by 6 bases, with 4 bases between. CDR3 loop: CASSPDSGELFF. The CDR3 DNA reads TGTGCCAGCTCACCAGACTCCGGGGAGCTGTTTTTT.